Here is one TCR beta chain with its context. This clone occurred once. The target of this receptor is not known. No much larger clonotype is one base removed from it; base qualities were not supplied. The source of the sample is a study of blood T cell repertoires in COVID-19 (dated by TCRdb to the early 2020s). About the investigation overall: Samples from collaborators originated in the United States, Italy and Spain and spanned both the acute and convalescent phases of COVID-19. The material from the prospective study consisted of cDNA or gDNA derived from T cells, B-cell-depleted T cells, or PBMCs. Subjects who had been exposed to COVID-19, were actively infected with it, or had recovered from it provided the deeply sampled blood TCRbeta repertoires that made up the dataset. The repertoires were released in a freely available public database intended as a resource for research on the immune response to SARS-CoV-2. The samples were drawn from two sources: the first 160 participants of the ongoing ImmuneRACE study, and 1,000 to 1,500 subjects contributed by 6 global collaborators. The sample metadata nearly always contained a de-identified subject ID, COVID-19 status, age in years and sex. Where HLA class I and class II types were available, the types were taken from metadata supplied by the sample provider, not from assay-based typing.

Collaborating institutions collected whole blood in K2EDTA tubes following their own protocols. For TCRbeta analysis, collaborators shipped samples as frozen whole blood, isolated PBMCs, or DNA extracted from either of those sample types. Trimming takes 3 bases from V and 8 bases from J, and the germline ends sit 14 bases apart. The CDR3, from cysteine to phenylalanine, totals 13 residues. Just the 39-base CDR3 DNA is kept, in frame starting at base 1. Per the germline V gene (reference sequence), SGHNT is the CDR1 and YYREEE is the CDR2. The research as a whole found: The amount of clinical and demographic metadata varied by source and participant and was provided uncurated.

TCRbeta CDR3 regions were amplified from genomic DNA using the immunoSEQ Assay, a bias-controlled multiplex PCR. The authors processed their data as follows. Within the assay, amplification of reference gene primers was used to estimate how many nucleated cells each sample contained. To quantify the absolute abundance of each unique TCRbeta CDR3 rearrangement, sequence reads were collapsed and filtered. For each sample, productive Simpson clonality was calculated as the square root of Simpson's diversity index over productive rearrangements. TCRdb re-hosts the immuneACCESS table, in-frame sequences only. Its copies lack some clones; in the studies checked, an unresolved V gene accounts for under half of them, and the cause for the rest is not known. D and trimming were read from the DNA, whereas the V and J calls and clone size are those reported in that table. A total of tens of thousands of clones appear in this sample, 75% to 95% of them only once. Under 20% of the sample goes to the ten largest clones.

The TCR sequence derives from a human donor in a cohort sampled during active COVID-19. The chain links TRBV5-4 with TRBJ1-2; TRBD1 could be the D gene, as 6 bases match. The material sequenced was peripheral blood. The DNA sequence is TGTGCCAGCAGCTCGGTCCGGGACAACGGCTACACCTTC. This gives the protein CASSSVRDNGYTF.